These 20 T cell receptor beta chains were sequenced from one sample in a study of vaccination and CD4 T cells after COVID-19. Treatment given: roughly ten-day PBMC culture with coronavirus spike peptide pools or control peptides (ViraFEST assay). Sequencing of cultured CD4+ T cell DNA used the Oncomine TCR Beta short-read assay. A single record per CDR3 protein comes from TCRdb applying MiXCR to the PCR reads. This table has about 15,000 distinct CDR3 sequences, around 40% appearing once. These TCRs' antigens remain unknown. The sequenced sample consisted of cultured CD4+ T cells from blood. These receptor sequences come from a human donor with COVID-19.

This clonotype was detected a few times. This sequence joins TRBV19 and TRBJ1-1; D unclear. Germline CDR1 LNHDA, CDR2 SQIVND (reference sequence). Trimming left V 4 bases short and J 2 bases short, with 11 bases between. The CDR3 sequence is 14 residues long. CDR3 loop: CASSTTSYNTEAFF. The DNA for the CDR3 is TGTGCCAGTAGTACCACTTCCTACAACACTGAAGCTTTCTTT.

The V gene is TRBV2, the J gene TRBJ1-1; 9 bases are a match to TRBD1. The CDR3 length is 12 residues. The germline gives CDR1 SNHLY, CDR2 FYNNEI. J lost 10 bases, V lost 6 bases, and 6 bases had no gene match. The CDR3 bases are TGTGCCAGCAGCGATCCGGGACAGGGAGCTTTCTTT. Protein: CASSDPGQGAFF.

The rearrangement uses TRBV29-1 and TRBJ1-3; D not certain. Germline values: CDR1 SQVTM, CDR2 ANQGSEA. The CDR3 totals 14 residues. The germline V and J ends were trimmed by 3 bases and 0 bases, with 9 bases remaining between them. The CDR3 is CSVDPSGSGNTIYF. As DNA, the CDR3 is TGCAGCGTTGACCCATCAGGCTCTGGAAACACCATATATTTT. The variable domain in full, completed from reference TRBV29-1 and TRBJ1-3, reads SAVISQKPSRDICQRGTSLTIQCQVDSQVTMMFWYRQQPGQSLTLIATANQGSEATYESGFVIDKFPISRPNLTFSTLTVSNMSPEDSSIYLCSVDPSGSGNTIYFGEGSWLTVV.

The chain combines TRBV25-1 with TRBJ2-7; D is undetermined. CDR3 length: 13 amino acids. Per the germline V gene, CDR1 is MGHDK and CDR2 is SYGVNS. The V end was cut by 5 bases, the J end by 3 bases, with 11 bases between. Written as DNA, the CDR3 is TGTGCCAGCAGTACGCCGGACGTCTACGAGCAGTACTTC. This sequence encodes CASSTPDVYEQYF.

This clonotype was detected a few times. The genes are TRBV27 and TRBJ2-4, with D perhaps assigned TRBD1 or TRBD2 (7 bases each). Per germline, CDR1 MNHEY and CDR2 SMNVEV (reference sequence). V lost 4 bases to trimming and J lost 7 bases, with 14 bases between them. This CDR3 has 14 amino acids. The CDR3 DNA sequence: TGTGCCAGCAGTTCCGGGGAGGGGGCTAACATTCAGTACTTC. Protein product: CASSSGEGANIQYF.

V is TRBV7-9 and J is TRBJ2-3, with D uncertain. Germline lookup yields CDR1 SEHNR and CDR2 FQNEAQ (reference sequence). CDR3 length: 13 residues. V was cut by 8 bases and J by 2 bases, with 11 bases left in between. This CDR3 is CASGVPPTDTQYF. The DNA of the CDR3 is TGTGCCAGCGGGGTCCCACCCACAGATACGCAGTATTTT.

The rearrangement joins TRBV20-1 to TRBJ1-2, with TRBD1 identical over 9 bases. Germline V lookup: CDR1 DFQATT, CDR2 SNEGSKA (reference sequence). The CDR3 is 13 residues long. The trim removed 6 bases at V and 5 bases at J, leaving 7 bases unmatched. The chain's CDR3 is CSAPRTGVYGYTF. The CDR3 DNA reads TGCAGTGCCCCTAGGACAGGGGTGTATGGCTACACCTTC.

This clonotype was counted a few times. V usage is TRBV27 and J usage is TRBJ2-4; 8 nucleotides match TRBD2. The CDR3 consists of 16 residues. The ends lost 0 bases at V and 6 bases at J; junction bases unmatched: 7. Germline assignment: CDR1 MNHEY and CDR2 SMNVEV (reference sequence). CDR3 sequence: CASSLSWRGERNIQYF. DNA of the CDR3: TGTGCCAGCAGTTTATCGTGGCGGGGGGAGAGAAACATTCAGTACTTC.

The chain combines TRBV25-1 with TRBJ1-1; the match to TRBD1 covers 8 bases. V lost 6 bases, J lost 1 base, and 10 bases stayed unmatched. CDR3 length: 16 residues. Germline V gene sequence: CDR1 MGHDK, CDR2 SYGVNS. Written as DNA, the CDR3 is TGTGCCAGCAGGCTGACAGGGGCAGGTGGGAACACTGAAGCTTTCTTT. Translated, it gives CASRLTGAGGNTEAFF.

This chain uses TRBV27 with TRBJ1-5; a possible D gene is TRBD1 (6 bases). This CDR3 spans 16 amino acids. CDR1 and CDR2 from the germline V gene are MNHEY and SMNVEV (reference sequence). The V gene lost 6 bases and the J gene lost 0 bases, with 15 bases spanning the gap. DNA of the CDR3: TGTGCCAGCAGCCTCGGGGGCAGTTATAGCAATCAGCCCCAGCATTTT. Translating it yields CASSLGGSYSNQPQHF.

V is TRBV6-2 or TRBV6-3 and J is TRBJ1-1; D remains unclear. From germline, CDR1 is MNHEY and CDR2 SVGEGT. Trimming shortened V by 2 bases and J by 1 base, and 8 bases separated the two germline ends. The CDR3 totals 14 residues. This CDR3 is CASSYDFPNTEAFF. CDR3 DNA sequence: TGTGCCAGCAGTTACGACTTCCCGAACACTGAAGCTTTCTTT.

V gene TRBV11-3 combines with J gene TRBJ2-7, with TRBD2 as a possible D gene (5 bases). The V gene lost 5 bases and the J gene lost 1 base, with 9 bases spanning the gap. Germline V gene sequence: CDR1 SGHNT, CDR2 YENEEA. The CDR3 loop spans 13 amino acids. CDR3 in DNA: TGTGCCAGCAGCAGGACTGTATCCTACGAGCAGTACTTC. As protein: CASSRTVSYEQYF. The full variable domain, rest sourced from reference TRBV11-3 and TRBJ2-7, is EAGVVQSPRYKIIEKKQPVAFWCNPISGHNTLYWYLQNLGQGPELLIRYENEEAVDDSQLPKDRFSAERLKGVDSTLKIQPAELGDSAVYLCASSRTVSYEQYFGPGTRLTVT.

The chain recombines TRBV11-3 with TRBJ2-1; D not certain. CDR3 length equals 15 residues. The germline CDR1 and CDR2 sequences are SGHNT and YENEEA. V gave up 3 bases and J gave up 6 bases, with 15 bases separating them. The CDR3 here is CASSFGSNWGNEQFF. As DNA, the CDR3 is TGTGCCAGCAGCTTTGGTTCGAACTGGGGCAATGAGCAGTTCTTC.

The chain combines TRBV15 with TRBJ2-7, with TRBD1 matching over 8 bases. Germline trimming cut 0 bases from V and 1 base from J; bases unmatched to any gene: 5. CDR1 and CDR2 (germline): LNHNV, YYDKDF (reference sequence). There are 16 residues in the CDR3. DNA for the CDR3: TGTGCCACCAGCAGAGATTGGACAGGGTTGTCCTACGAGCAGTACTTC. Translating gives CATSRDWTGLSYEQYF.

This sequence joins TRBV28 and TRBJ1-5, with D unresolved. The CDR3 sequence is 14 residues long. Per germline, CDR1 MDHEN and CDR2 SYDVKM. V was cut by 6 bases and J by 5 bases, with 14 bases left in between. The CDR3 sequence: CASRGWQSHQPQHF. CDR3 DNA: TGTGCCAGCAGGGGGTGGCAGTCGCATCAGCCCCAGCATTTT.

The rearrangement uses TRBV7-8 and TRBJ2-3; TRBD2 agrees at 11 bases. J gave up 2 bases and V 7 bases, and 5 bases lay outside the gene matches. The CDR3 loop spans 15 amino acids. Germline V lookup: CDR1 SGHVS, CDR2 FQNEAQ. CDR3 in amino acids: CASILAGGPTDTQYF. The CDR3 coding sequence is TGTGCCAGCATCCTAGCGGGGGGACCCACAGATACGCAGTATTTT. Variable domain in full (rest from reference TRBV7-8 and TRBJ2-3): GAGVSQSPRYKVAKRGQDVALRCDPISGHVSLFWYQQALGQGPEFLTYFQNEAQLDKSGLPSDRFFAERPEGSVSTLKIQRTQQEDSAVYLCASILAGGPTDTQYFGPGTRLTVL.

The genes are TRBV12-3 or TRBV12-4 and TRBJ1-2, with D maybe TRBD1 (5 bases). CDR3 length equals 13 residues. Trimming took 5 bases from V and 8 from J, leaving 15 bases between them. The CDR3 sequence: CASSARVPGGYTF. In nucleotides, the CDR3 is TGTGCCAGCAGTGCCAGGGTTCCGGGAGGCTACACCTTC.

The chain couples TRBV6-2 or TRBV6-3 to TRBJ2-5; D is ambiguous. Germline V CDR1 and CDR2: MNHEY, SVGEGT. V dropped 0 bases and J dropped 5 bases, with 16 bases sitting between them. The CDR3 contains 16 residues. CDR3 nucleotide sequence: TGTGCCAGCAGTTACTCGGACCGCCCAGAGGTGGAGACCCAGTACTTC. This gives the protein CASSYSDRPEVETQYF.

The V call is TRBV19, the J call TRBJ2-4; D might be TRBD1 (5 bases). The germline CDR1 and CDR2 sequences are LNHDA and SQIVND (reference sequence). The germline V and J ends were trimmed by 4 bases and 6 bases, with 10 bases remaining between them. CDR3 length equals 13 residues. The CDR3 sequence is CASSTVDRNIQYF. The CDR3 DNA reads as TGTGCCAGTAGTACGGTCGACAGAAACATTCAGTACTTC.

CDR3 sequence (DNA): TGCGCCAGCAGCCTTGAGCGTGGGGTGGAGTACGAGCAGTACTTC. Its protein product is CASSLERGVEYEQYF. V usage is TRBV4-1 and J usage is TRBJ2-7; D uncertain. This CDR3 has 15 amino acids. Germline values: CDR1 MGHRA, CDR2 YSYEKL. Trimming removed 4 bases at V and 4 bases at J, with 17 bases between.